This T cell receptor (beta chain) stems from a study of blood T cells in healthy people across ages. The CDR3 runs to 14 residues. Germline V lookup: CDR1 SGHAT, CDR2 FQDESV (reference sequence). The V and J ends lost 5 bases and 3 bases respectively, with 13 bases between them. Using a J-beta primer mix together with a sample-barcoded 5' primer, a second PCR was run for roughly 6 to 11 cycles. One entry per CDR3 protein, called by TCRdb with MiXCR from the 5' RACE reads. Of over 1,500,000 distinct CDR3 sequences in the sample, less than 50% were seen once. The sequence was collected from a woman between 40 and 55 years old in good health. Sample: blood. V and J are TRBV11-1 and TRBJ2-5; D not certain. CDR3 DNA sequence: TGTGCCAGCAGCGTAGTAACAGAAGAAGAGACCCAGTACTTC. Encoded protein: CASSVVTEEETQYF.